Below, 7 T cell receptor beta chains from the same sample are listed, as sequenced in a study of T cell changes during pregnancy in multiple sclerosis. TCRdb keeps only in-frame clones here, not all; method: immunoSEQ multiplex PCR. The sample lists about 40,000 clones, 91% occurring once. The sample consisted of CD8+ T cells from peripheral blood mononuclear cells, taken before pregnancy. All receptors derive from a female donor with multiple sclerosis, enrolled in a pregnancy study.

V usage is TRBV9 and J usage is TRBJ2-3; D remains unclear. V was clipped by 0 bases and J by 0 bases, with 8 bases between them. CDR3 size: 15 residues. The germline gives CDR1 SGDLS, CDR2 YYNGEE. CDR3 sequence: CASSVGASSTDTQYF. The DNA of the CDR3 is TGTGCCAGCAGCGTAGGAGCGTCTAGCACAGATACGCAGTATTTT.

This chain links TRBV5-6 with TRBJ2-2, with 7 nucleotides matching TRBD1. Germline V CDR1 and CDR2: SGHDT, YYEEEE. The ends lost 1 base at V and 6 bases at J; junction bases unmatched: 3. CDR3 size: 14 residues. The CDR3: CASSLNRGAGELFF. CDR3 DNA: TGTGCCAGCAGCTTGAACAGGGGCGCCGGGGAGCTGTTTTTT.

The rearrangement links TRBV5-4 to TRBJ2-7, with D hard to call. This CDR3 has 13 residues. Trimming removed 1 base from V and 7 bases from J, with 12 bases in between. Germline CDR1 reads SGHNT; CDR2 reads YYREEE (reference sequence). In DNA form, the CDR3 reads TGTGCCAGCAGCTTGTACATGGCGAGGGAGCAGTACTTC. Translating gives CASSLYMAREQYF.

The gene calls are TRBV2 and TRBJ2-7, with TRBD1 as a possible D gene (6 bases). This CDR3 is 15 amino acids long. The germline V and J ends were trimmed by 6 bases and 2 bases, with 17 bases remaining between them. The V gene's germline CDR1 is SNHLY and CDR2 FYNNEI. Here the CDR3 reads CASSLTKQGTYEQYF. Written as DNA, the CDR3 is TGTGCCAGCAGCTTGACGAAACAGGGAACCTACGAGCAGTACTTC.

V and J are TRBV7-9 and TRBJ2-5; TRBD2 matches at 8 bases. V shed 0 bases and J 3 bases; nucleotides not matched to a gene: 3. The CDR3 consists of 15 residues. Looked up from germline, CDR1 is SEHNR and CDR2 is FQNEAQ (reference sequence). DNA of the CDR3: TGTGCCAGCAGCTTAGCTCCAGCGGGAGAAGAGACCCAGTACTTC. Amino acid sequence: CASSLAPAGEETQYF.

The rearrangement links TRBV7-9 to TRBJ2-3; D is ambiguous. Germline CDR1 SEHNR, CDR2 FQNEAQ (reference sequence). CDR3 size: 15 residues. Deletions cut 5 bases from V and 2 bases from J, with 14 bases between. CDR3 DNA sequence: TGTGCCAGCAGCCCAACCGTTTTAGACACAGATACGCAGTATTTT. Amino acid sequence: CASSPTVLDTDTQYF.

Points on this clone: One junction end disagrees with the germline gene, perhaps due to a read error. This chain joins TRBV7-9 and TRBJ1-1; weak D call: TRBD1 (5 bases). CDR3 size: 14 residues. Germline CDR1 and CDR2: SEHNR and FQNEAQ (reference sequence). CDR3 coding DNA: TGTGCCAGCAGCTTCGGGCGGGGCTACACTGAAGCTCTCTTT. This codes for CASSFGRGYTEALF.